This T cell receptor beta chain was captured in a study of early T cells in non-severe SARS-CoV-2 infection. Study background: Sequenced bulk RNA came from whole blood that was unsorted, and chains were unpaired. Points from the study as a whole: Lookups in VDJdb leaned toward anti-spike CD8 responses and missed private and CD4 specificities.

Researchers tagged individual cDNA molecules with unique molecular identifiers. TCRdb reprocessed the 5' RACE reads via MiXCR and lists one record per CDR3 protein. The sample lists 55,000 to 75,000 distinct CDR3 sequences; 5.5% to 7% were seen once. V gave up 5 bases and J gave up 8 bases, with 22 bases separating them. This CDR3 has 16 residues. Germline CDR1 is SGHVS and CDR2 is FNYEAQ. This clonotype was counted ten times or more. Its specificity is unknown. This chain connects TRBV7-6 to TRBJ2-1; D might be TRBD2 (6 bases). Sequenced here: whole blood, sampled at baseline. This clonotype was sampled from an adult who was a healthcare worker with PCR-confirmed SARS-CoV-2 infection or an uninfected control (not recorded which). CDR3 coding DNA: TGTGCCAGCAGCCATAGGAACGCGGTCTGGGAGGATGAGCAGTTCTTC. It yields the protein CASSHRNAVWEDEQFF.